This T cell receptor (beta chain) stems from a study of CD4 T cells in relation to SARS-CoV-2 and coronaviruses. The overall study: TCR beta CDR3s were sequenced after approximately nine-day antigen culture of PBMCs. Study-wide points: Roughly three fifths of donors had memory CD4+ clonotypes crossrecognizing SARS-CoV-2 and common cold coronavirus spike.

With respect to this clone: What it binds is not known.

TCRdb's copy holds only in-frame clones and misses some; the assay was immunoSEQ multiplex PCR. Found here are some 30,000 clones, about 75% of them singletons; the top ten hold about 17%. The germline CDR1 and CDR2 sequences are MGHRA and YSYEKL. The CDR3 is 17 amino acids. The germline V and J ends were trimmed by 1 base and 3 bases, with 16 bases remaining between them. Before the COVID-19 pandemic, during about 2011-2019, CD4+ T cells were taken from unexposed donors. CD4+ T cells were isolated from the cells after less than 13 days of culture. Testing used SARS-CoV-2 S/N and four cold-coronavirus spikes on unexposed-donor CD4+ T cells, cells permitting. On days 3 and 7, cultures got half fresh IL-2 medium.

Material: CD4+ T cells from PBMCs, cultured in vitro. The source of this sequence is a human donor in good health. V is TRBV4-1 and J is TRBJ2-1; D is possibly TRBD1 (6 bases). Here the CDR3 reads CASSQVPGTHSYNEQFF. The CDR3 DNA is TGCGCCAGCAGCCAAGTCCCCGGGACACATAGCTACAATGAGCAGTTCTTC.